This T cell receptor beta chain was observed in a study of control samples from healthy donors and cancer patients. Profiling relied on immunoSEQ multiplex PCR, and the TCRdb table lists in-frame clones only, not all of them. The data hold about 94,000 clones, with around 83% observed a single time. Specimen: blood. The source is a woman aged 45 to 65 in good health.

CDR3 protein: CATSTGQVAQPQHF. The CDR3 DNA is TGTGCCACCAGCACCGGACAGGTCGCCCAGCCCCAGCATTTT. The chain links TRBV15 to TRBJ1-5, with 7 positions matching TRBD1. J was trimmed by 7 bases and V by 4 bases; bases with no gene match: 7. The CDR3 contains 14 residues. The V gene's germline CDR1 is LNHNV and CDR2 YYDKDF (reference sequence).